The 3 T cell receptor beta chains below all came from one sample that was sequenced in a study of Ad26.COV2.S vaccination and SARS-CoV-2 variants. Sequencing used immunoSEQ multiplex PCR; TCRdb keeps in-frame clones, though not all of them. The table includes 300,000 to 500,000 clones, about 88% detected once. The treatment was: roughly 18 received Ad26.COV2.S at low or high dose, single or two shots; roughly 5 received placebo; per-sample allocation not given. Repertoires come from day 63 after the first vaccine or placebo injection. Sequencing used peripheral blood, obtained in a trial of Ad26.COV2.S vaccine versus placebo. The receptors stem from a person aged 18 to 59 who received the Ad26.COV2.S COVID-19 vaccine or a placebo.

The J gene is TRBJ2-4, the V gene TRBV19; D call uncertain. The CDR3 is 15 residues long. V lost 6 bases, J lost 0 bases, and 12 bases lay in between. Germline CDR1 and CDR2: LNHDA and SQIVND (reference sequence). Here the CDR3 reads CASSTPSLAKNIQYF. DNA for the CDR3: TGTGCCAGTAGCACACCCTCATTAGCCAAAAACATTCAGTACTTC.

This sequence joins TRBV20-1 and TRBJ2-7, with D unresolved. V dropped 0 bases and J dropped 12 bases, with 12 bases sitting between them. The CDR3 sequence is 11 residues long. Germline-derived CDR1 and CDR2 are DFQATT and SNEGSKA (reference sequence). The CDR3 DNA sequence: TGCAGTGCTAGAGATCGCGTAGGCGTGTACTTC. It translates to CSARDRVGVYF.

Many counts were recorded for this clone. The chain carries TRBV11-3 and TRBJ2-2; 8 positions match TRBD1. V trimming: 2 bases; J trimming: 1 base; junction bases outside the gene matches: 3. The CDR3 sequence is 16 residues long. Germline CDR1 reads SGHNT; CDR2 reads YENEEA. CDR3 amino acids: CASSLNGQGNTGELFF. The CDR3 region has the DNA TGTGCCAGCAGCTTAAACGGACAGGGGAACACCGGGGAGCTGTTTTTT.